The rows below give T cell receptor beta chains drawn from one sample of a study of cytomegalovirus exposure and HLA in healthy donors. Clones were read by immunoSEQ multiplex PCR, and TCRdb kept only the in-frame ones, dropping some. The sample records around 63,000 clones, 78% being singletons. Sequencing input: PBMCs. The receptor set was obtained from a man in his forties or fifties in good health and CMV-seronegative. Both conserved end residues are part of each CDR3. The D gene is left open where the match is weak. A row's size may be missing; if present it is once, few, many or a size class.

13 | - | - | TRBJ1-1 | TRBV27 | CASSLAGNTEAFF | TGTGCCAGCAGTTTAGCCGGGAACACTGAAGCTTTCTTT
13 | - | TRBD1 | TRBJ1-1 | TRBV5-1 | CASSVGTGDKAFF | TGCGCCAGCAGCGTAGGGACAGGGGATAAAGCTTTCTTT
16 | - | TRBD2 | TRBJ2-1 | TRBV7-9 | CSSSPRLAGLYNEQFF | TGTTCCAGCAGCCCCAGACTAGCGGGGCTCTACAATGAGCAGTTCTTC
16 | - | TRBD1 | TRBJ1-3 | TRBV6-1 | CASREQGLVAGNTIYF | TGTGCCAGCAGGGAACAGGGGTTAGTGGCTGGAAACACCATATATTTT
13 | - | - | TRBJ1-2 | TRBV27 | CASSETVGYGYTF | TGTGCCAGCAGTGAGACAGTTGGATATGGCTACACCTTC
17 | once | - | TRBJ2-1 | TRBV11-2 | CASHSTAGRIRYNEQFF | TGTGCCAGCCACTCGACGGCGGGCAGAATAAGATACAATGAGCAGTTCTTC
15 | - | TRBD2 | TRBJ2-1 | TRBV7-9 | CASSLVGTKDNEQFF | TGTGCCAGCAGCTTAGTCGGGACTAAGGACAATGAGCAGTTCTTC
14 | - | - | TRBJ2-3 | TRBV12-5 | CASGFGSRGDTQYF | TGTGCTAGTGGTTTTGGCTCCAGGGGAGATACGCAGTATTTT
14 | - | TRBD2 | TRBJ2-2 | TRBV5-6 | CASSFGTNPGELFF | TGTGCCAGCAGCTTCGGGACTAACCCCGGGGAGCTGTTTTTT
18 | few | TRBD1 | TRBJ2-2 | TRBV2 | CASSTPGTGGQNTGELFF | TGTGCCAGCAGTACCCCCGGGACAGGGGGCCAGAACACCGGGGAGCTGTTTTTT
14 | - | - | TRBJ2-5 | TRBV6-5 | CASSYREQLETQYF | TGTGCCAGCAGTTACAGGGAGCAACTAGAGACCCAGTACTTC
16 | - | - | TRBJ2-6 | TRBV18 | CASSPSRLPGANVLTF | TGTGCCAGCTCACCCTCCCGCCTACCTGGGGCCAACGTCCTGACTTTC
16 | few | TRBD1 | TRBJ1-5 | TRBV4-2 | CASSRGSGQGGQPQHF | TGTGCCAGCAGCCGGGGGAGCGGACAGGGTGGCCAGCCCCAGCATTTT
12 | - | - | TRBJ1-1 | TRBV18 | CASSQKGVEAFF | TGTGCCAGCTCACAAAAGGGGGTTGAAGCTTTCTTT
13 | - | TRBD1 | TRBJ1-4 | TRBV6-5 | CASSYSSGGKLFF | TGTGCCAGCAGTTACTCGTCAGGGGGCAAACTGTTTTTT
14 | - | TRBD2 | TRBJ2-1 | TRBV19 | CASSIGLADNEQFF | TGTGCCAGTAGTATAGGGCTAGCGGACAATGAGCAGTTCTTC
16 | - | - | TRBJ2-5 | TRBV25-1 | CASSEYLTAGAETQYF | TGTGCCAGCAGTGAATATTTAACGGCGGGGGCAGAGACCCAGTACTTC
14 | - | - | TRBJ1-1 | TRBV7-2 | CASSLQGLNTEAFF | TGTGCCAGCAGCTTACAGGGATTGAACACTGAAGCTTTCTTT
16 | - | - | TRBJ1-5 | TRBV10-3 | CAITRGGRYSNQPQHF | TGTGCCATCACCCGGGGGGGCAGATATAGCAATCAGCCCCAGCATTTT
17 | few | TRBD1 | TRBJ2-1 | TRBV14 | CASSQERGTGYYNEQFF | TGTGCCAGCAGCCAAGAGAGAGGGACAGGGTACTACAATGAGCAGTTCTTC
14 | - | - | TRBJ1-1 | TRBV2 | CASRETLIATEAFF | TGTGCCAGCAGGGAGACCTTGATAGCGACTGAAGCTTTCTTT
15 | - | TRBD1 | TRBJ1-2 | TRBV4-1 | CASSLRTGADYGYTF | TGCGCCAGCAGCCTCAGGACAGGCGCCGACTATGGCTACACCTTC
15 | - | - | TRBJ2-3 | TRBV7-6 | CASSLAGASTDTQYF | TGTGCCAGCAGCCTTGCGGGGGCTAGCACAGATACGCAGTATTTT
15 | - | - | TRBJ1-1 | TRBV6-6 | CASSYWEGVHTEAFF | TGTGCCAGCAGTTACTGGGAGGGGGTTCACACTGAAGCTTTCTTT
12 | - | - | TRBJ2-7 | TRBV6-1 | CATKPTIYEQYF | TGTGCCACCAAGCCAACTATTTACGAGCAGTACTTC
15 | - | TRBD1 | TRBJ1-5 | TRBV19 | CASAETGAYGQPQHF | TGTGCCAGTGCAGAGACAGGGGCGTACGGTCAGCCCCAGCATTTT
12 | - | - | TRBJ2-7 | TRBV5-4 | CASSLLGGEQYF | TGTGCCAGCAGCTTACTCGGGGGCGAGCAGTACTTC
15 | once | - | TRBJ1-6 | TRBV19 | CASSIGGTGNSPLHF | TGTGCCAGTAGTATAGGGGGCACTGGTAATTCACCCCTCCACTTT
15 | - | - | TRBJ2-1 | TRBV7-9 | CASSLSAPGDNEQFF | TGTGCCAGCAGCTTATCAGCCCCGGGGGACAATGAGCAGTTCTTC
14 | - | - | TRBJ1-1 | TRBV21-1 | CASSKGQAGAEAFF | TGTGCCAGCAGCAAAGGGCAGGCCGGGGCTGAAGCTTTCTTT
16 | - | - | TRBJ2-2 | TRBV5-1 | CASSLVGIANTGELFF | TGCGCCAGCAGCTTGGTGGGCATCGCGAACACCGGGGAGCTGTTTTTT
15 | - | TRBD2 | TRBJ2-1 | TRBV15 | CATTSGRHTNNEQFF | TGTGCCACGACAAGCGGGAGGCACACAAACAATGAGCAGTTCTTC
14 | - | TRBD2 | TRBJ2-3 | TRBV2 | CASRTSGGGDTQYF | TGTGCCAGCCGTACTAGCGGGGGAGGCGATACGCAGTATTTT
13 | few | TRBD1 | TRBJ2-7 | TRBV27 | CASSLQGVGEQYF | TGTGCCAGCAGTTTACAGGGGGTGGGGGAGCAGTACTTC
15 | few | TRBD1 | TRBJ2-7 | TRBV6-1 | CASSDGQGGSYEQYF | TGTGCCAGCAGTGATGGACAGGGGGGATCCTACGAGCAGTACTTC
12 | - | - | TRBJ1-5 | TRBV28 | CASSLSGQPQHF | TGTGCCAGCAGTTTATCGGGACAGCCCCAGCATTTT
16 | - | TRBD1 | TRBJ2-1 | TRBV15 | CATRQTGQGKVHEQFF | TGTGCCACCAGACAGACGGGACAGGGGAAAGTCCATGAGCAGTTCTTC
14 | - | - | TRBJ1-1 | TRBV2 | CASRGTRGGTEAFF | TGTGCCAGCAGAGGGACCCGCGGGGGCACTGAAGCTTTCTTT
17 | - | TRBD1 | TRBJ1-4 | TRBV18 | CASSPRDRGTTNEKLFF | TGTGCCAGCTCACCCCGGGACAGGGGGACGACTAATGAAAAACTGTTTTTT
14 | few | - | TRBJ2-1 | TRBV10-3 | CATRRQENYNEQFF | TGTGCCACCCGTAGACAGGAGAACTACAATGAGCAGTTCTTC
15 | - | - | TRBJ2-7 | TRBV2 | CASSTITQGRYEQYF | TGTGCCAGCAGTACAATTACCCAGGGGAGATACGAGCAGTACTTC
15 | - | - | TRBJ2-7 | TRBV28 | CASSFRSAGSYEQYF | TGTGCCAGCAGTTTTCGGAGCGCCGGGTCCTACGAGCAGTACTTC
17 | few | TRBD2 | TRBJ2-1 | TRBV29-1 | CSVVGLAGGLGYNEQFF | TGCAGCGTTGTAGGACTAGCGGGAGGCTTAGGGTACAATGAGCAGTTCTTC
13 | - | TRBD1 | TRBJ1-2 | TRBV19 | CASSPDRVGGYTF | TGTGCCAGTAGCCCTGACAGGGTAGGCGGCTACACCTTC
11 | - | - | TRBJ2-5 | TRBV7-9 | CASSLADSSNF | TGTGCCAGCAGCTTAGCGGACAGTTCGAACTTC